Listed here is a single T cell receptor beta chain. What this receptor recognizes is not known. Nothing much larger sits one base from this clone, and base qualities are not available. From the cysteine through the phenylalanine, the CDR3 covers 14 amino acids. The retained sequence is limited to the CDR3, 42 bases, with the frame set at the first base. From a lookup of the germline V gene, CDR1 and CDR2 are MDHEN and SYDVKM. The V end loses 5 bases and the J end loses 0 bases, and a stretch of 8 bases separates them. This entry is derived from a study of blood T cell repertoires in COVID-19 (dated by TCRdb to the early 2020s). Regarding the complete study: Collaborator samples came from the United States, Italy and Spain and covered acute and convalescent phases of COVID-19. Where available, HLA class I and class II types were taken from metadata supplied by the sample provider and were not determined by assay-based typing. Subjects who had been exposed to COVID-19, were actively infected with it, or had recovered from it provided the deeply sampled blood TCRbeta repertoires that made up the dataset. A freely available public database, intended as a resource for researchers studying the immune response to SARS-CoV-2, is where the repertoires were released. The samples were drawn from the first 160 participants of the ongoing ImmuneRACE study and from some 1,300 subjects provided by 6 global collaborators. The prospective study material was composed of cDNA or gDNA derived from T cells, B-cell-depleted T cells, or PBMCs. Nearly every sample came with metadata listing a de-identified subject ID, COVID-19 status, age in years and sex.

TCRbeta CDR3 regions were amplified from genomic DNA using the immunoSEQ Assay, a bias-controlled multiplex PCR. The source study handled its data this way. Within the assay, amplification of reference gene primers was used to estimate how many nucleated cells each sample contained. To quantify the absolute abundance of each unique TCRbeta CDR3 rearrangement, sequence reads were collapsed and filtered. For each sample, productive Simpson clonality was calculated as the square root of Simpson's diversity index over productive rearrangements. TCRdb carries this immuneACCESS record with in-frame sequences only. Its versions omit some clonotypes, under half of them owing to an unresolved V gene in the studies checked, with the rest unexplained. V, J and clone size derive from that table, while D and trimming were established from the DNA sequence. This sample has 98,000 or so clones in its table, and about four fifths of those were observed once. The ten largest clones represent less than 5% of the sample.

The collaborating institutions used their own protocols to collect whole blood in K2EDTA tubes. Collaborator samples were shipped for TCRbeta analysis as frozen whole blood, isolated PBMCs, or DNA extracted from either sample type. General study outcomes and caveats: The quantity of clinical and demographic metadata differed by source and by participant and was supplied without curation.

Sequences were obtained from peripheral blood. Here the chain combines TRBV28 and TRBJ1-3; the D gene assignment is ambiguous. This sequence originates from a woman aged 70 to 79 with acute or convalescent COVID-19. The nucleotide sequence reads as follows: TGTGCCAGCAGTCCCCAATTCTCTGGAAACACCATATATTTT. The encoded protein is CASSPQFSGNTIYF.